What follows are 4 T cell receptor beta chains derived from one specimen sequenced in a study of beta chain features in type 1 diabetes. The investigators reverse transcribed all of the isolated RNA, so they sequenced expressed TCRB transcripts. This table comes from immunoSEQ multiplex PCR, and its TCRdb copy is limited to in-frame clones, with some not included. Altogether 970,000 or so clones are present, around a sixth being singletons, with the ten largest covering roughly 0.025%. Input material: naive CD4+ T cells from blood. Receptor source: a woman aged 18-30 years in good health.

This clone has a handful of counts. The rearrangement joins TRBV7-2 to TRBJ1-1; D may be TRBD1 (5 bases). CDR3 length equals 16 residues. Trimming left V 1 base short and J 0 bases short, with 12 bases between. From germline, CDR1 is SGHTA and CDR2 FQGNSA. The CDR3 coding sequence is TGTGCCAGCAGCTTAGTTCAGGGATTGATGAACACTGAAGCTTTCTTT. Translation: CASSLVQGLMNTEAFF.

This clone was seen only a few times. The chain recombines TRBV2 with TRBJ2-1; D gene uncertain. Germline V gives CDR1 SNHLY, CDR2 FYNNEI. Between the trimmed V and J ends, which lost 4 bases and 9 bases, there was a span of 16 bases. CDR3 length: 14 amino acids. For the CDR3, the DNA is TGTGCCAGCAGTGTTTGGCTAGAGATAACTGAGCAGTTCTTC. Protein sequence: CASSVWLEITEQFF.

This clone was counted only a few times. The chain links TRBV18 to TRBJ2-7; D gene unclear. From germline, CDR1 is KGHSH and CDR2 LQKENI. V gave up 5 bases and J gave up 5 bases, with 16 bases separating them. This CDR3 spans 14 amino acids. CDR3 in DNA: TGTGCCAGCTCAGTTTCGCGCCATTGGGACGAGCAGTACTTC. This encodes CASSVSRHWDEQYF.

This clone appeared a few times. V is TRBV7-3 and J is TRBJ1-1, with D perhaps matching TRBD1 (5 bases). The germline V and J ends were trimmed by 4 bases and 1 base, with 7 bases remaining between them. This CDR3 is built from 13 residues. Germline V gene data show CDR1 as SGHTA and CDR2 as FQGTGA. The CDR3 sequence: CASSYGANTEAFF. For the CDR3, the DNA is TGTGCCAGCAGCTACGGGGCGAACACTGAAGCTTTCTTT. The full variable domain, rest sourced from reference TRBV7-3 and TRBJ1-1, is GAGVSQTPSNKVTEKGKYVELRCDPISGHTALYWYRQSLGQGPEFLIYFQGTGAADDSGLPNDRFFAVRPEGSVSTLKIQRTERGDSAVYLCASSYGANTEAFFGQGTRLTVV.